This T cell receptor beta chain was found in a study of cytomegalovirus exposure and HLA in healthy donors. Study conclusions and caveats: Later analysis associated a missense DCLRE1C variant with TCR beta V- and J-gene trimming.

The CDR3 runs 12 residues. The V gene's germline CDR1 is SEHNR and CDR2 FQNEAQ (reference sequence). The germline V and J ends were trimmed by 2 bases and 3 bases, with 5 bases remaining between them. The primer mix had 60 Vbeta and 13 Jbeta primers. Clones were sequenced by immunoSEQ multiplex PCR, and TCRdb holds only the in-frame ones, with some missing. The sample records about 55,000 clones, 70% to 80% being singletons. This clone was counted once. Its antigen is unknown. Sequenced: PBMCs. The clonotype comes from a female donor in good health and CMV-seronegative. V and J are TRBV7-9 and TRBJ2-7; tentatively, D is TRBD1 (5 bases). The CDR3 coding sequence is TGTGCCAGCAGCTTACAGGGCTACGAGCAGTACTTC. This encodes CASSLQGYEQYF.